These 19 T cell receptor beta chains originate from one sample sequenced in a study of regulatory T cells in long-lasting Graves disease. As to time point: newly diagnosed GD, antithyroid drugs for less than 3 months. RNA isolated from PBMCs was used to make the TCR library. In building TCR beta libraries, iRepertoire HTBI primers were used together with Arm-PCR of CDR3 regions. TCRdb fed the multiplex PCR reads into MiXCR, producing one record per CDR3 protein. The sample includes hundreds of thousands of distinct CDR3 sequences, more than 15% of them seen just once. These same data were also listed under a study on T cells in Graves' hyperthyroidism and ophthalmopathy.

The source was peripheral blood mononuclear cells (PBMCs), collected at new diagnosis, from a patient treated with antithyroid drugs. The receptors originated from a woman aged 35 to 59 with Graves disease.

J is TRBJ2-5 and V is TRBV5-5; D not certain. The CDR3 has 14 amino acids. The V end lost 3 bases, the J end lost 1 base, and 10 bases lay between the germline ends. Germline CDR1 is SGHKS and CDR2 is YYEKEE (reference sequence). The CDR3 protein is CASSSDNSQETQYF. Here the CDR3 DNA reads TGTGCCAGCAGCTCTGACAATTCCCAAGAGACCCAGTACTTC.

The table lists this clonotype with many counts. The J gene is TRBJ2-1, the V gene TRBV28, with D possibly being TRBD2 (5 bases). The CDR3 runs to 13 residues. The germline V gene encodes CDR1 MDHEN and CDR2 SYDVKM. Trimming removed 8 bases at V and 8 bases at J, with 16 bases between. CDR3: CASLRVGVHEQFF. The DNA for the CDR3 is TGTGCCAGCCTTCGAGTCGGGGTCCATGAGCAGTTCTTC.

This clonotype has at least ten counts. This chain joins TRBV15 and TRBJ2-7; weak D call: TRBD1 (6 bases). Trimming stripped 0 bases from V and 2 bases from J, with 11 bases between. The CDR3 totals 15 residues. Looked up from germline, CDR1 is LNHNV and CDR2 is YYDKDF (reference sequence). The chain's CDR3 is CATSRDSDRTYEQYF. The CDR3 DNA follows: TGTGCCACCAGCAGAGATAGCGACAGGACCTACGAGCAGTACTTC.

The V and J genes are TRBV5-1 and TRBJ2-1; tentatively, D is TRBD2 (5 bases). The CDR3 extends over 18 amino acids. Per the germline V gene, CDR1 is SGHRS and CDR2 is YFSETQ. Trimming took 3 bases from V and 10 from J, leaving 29 bases between them. CDR3 sequence reads: CASSSQWAAGVFIGEQFF. The CDR3 DNA reads TGCGCCAGCAGCTCCCAGTGGGCCGCGGGTGTCTTTATTGGGGAGCAGTTCTTC.

Written as DNA, the CDR3 is TGCGCCAGCAGCTTGTCCGGGCCCGAGCAGTACTTC. The encoded protein is CASSLSGPEQYF. The V call is TRBV5-1, the J call TRBJ2-7; no clear D. Trimming stripped 1 base from V and 6 bases from J, with 8 bases between. The CDR3 runs 12 residues. The germline V gene encodes CDR1 SGHRS and CDR2 YFSETQ.

This clonotype was seen a few times. This rearrangement joins TRBV9 to TRBJ2-2; the D call may be TRBD1 or TRBD2 (5 bases each). Germline values: CDR1 SGDLS, CDR2 YYNGEE. Trimming left V 8 bases short and J 4 bases short, with 12 bases between. This CDR3 spans 13 amino acids. CDR3 in DNA: TGTGCCAGTGCAGCAGGGAGCACCGGGGAGCTGTTTTTT. Residues: CASAAGSTGELFF. Full variable domain (outside the CDR3, taken from reference TRBV9 and TRBJ2-2): DSGVTQTPKHLITATGQRVTLRCSPRSGDLSVYWYQQSLDQGLQFLIQYYNGEERAKGNILERFSAQQFPDLHSELNLSSLELGDSALYFCASAAGSTGELFFGEGSRLTVL.

This clonotype was seen a handful of times. The chain recombines TRBV19 with TRBJ2-5; the D gene is possibly TRBD1 (5 bases). Trimming pared 0 bases from V and 4 bases from J, leaving 6 bases between. CDR3 length: 13 amino acids. Germline CDR1 LNHDA, CDR2 SQIVND (reference sequence). CDR3 nucleotide sequence: TGTGCCAGTAGTATAGAAGGGGTAGAGACCCAGTACTTC. Translating it yields CASSIEGVETQYF.

Points on this clonotype: A much larger clone differs from this one at a single base, so this may be a read error. V gene TRBV13 combines with J gene TRBJ2-7; 9 positions agree with TRBD2. The CDR3 runs 16 residues. The germline CDR1 and CDR2 sequences are PRHDT and FYEKMQ (reference sequence). CDR3 sequence: CASSFLSGGPIYEQCF. For the CDR3, the DNA is TGTGCCAGCAGCTTTCTTAGCGGGGGACCTATCTACGAGCAGTGCTTC.

This clonotype has a count of ten or more. This chain connects TRBV5-6 to TRBJ1-1; perhaps TRBD1 as D (6 bases). The V gene lost 5 bases and the J gene lost 4 bases, with 24 bases spanning the gap. This CDR3 comprises 17 residues. Germline CDR1 reads SGHDT; CDR2 reads YYEEEE. The CDR3 loop reads CASRSQGRIIDRTEAFF. In nucleotides, the CDR3 is TGTGCCAGCAGGTCCCAGGGGCGGATCATCGATCGCACTGAAGCTTTCTTT.

The V gene is TRBV20-1, the J gene TRBJ1-4; D may be TRBD1 (6 bases). The germline V gene has CDR1 DFQATT and CDR2 SNEGSKA (reference sequence). V was trimmed by 0 bases and J by 8 bases, leaving 13 bases between them. The CDR3 runs 14 residues. The CDR3 sequence is CSARDGGLNEKLFF. CDR3 nucleotide sequence: TGCAGTGCTAGAGACGGGGGGCTTAACGAAAAACTGTTTTTT.

This clonotype was found many times. The chain recombines TRBV6-5 with TRBJ1-2; D is unresolved. The germline gives CDR1 MNHEY, CDR2 SVGAGI. The CDR3 spans 11 residues. Trimming shortened V by 2 bases and J by 6 bases, and 4 bases separated the two germline ends. The CDR3 reads CASSYVDGYTF. CDR3 bases: TGTGCCAGCAGTTACGTGGATGGCTACACCTTC.

This clonotype was detected many times. The rearrangement uses TRBV28 and TRBJ2-3; D uncertain. CDR3 length equals 12 residues. V gave up 7 bases and J gave up 2 bases, with 7 bases separating them. The V gene's germline CDR1 is MDHEN and CDR2 SYDVKM. CDR3 bases: TGTGCCAGCAAGGGCTACACAGATACGCAGTATTTT. It codes for CASKGYTDTQYF. The full variable domain, rest sourced from reference TRBV28 and TRBJ2-3, is DVKVTQSSRYLVKRTGEKVFLECVQDMDHENMFWYRQDPGLGLRLIYFSYDVKMKEKGDIPEGYSVSREKKERFSLILESASTNQTSMYLCASKGYTDTQYFGPGTRLTVL.

This clonotype was seen more than once but under ten times. The chain links TRBV4-2 to TRBJ2-3; either TRBD1 or TRBD2 may supply D (5 bases each). The V gene's germline CDR1 is LGHNA and CDR2 YNFKEQ. This CDR3 spans 16 amino acids. Trimming took 0 bases from V and 2 from J, leaving 12 bases between them. In nucleotides, the CDR3 is TGTGCCAGCAGCCAAGACCGGGGACCCAACACAGATACGCAGTATTTT. This encodes CASSQDRGPNTDTQYF.

At least ten counts were recorded for this clonotype. V and J are TRBV28 and TRBJ1-1; D unresolved. The CDR3 is 17 amino acids. From germline, CDR1 is MDHEN and CDR2 SYDVKM. Trimming left V 1 base short and J 5 bases short, with 20 bases between. The CDR3 sequence: CASSLSSSGRMRTEAFF. The CDR3 bases are TGTGCCAGCAGTTTATCCTCCTCGGGGAGAATGAGGACTGAAGCTTTCTTT.

This clonotype was seen many times. V usage is TRBV5-1 and J usage is TRBJ2-5, with D possibly being TRBD2 (5 bases). The V gene's germline CDR1 is SGHRS and CDR2 YFSETQ. The CDR3 covers 16 residues. Between the trimmed V and J ends, which lost 0 bases and 3 bases, there was a span of 15 bases. CDR3 sequence reads: CASSLAGRGGEETQYF. The CDR3 DNA is TGCGCCAGCAGCTTGGCCGGACGGGGTGGAGAAGAGACCCAGTACTTC. Full variable domain (rest looked up from reference TRBV5-1 and TRBJ2-5): KAGVTQTPRYLIKTRGQQVTLSCSPISGHRSVSWYQQTPGQGLQFLFEYFSETQRNKGNFPGRFSGRQFSNSRSEMNVSTLELGDSALYLCASSLAGRGGEETQYFGPGTRLLVL.

This clonotype was counted a few times. This rearrangement joins TRBV7-2 to TRBJ1-6, with TRBD1 identical over 7 bases. CDR1 and CDR2 (germline): SGHTA, FQGNSA. The CDR3 extends over 12 amino acids. Trimming cost V 1 base and J 14 bases; bases outside gene matches: 2. For the CDR3, the DNA is TGTGCCAGCAGCTTAGGGACAGGAACCCTCCACTTT. Its translation is CASSLGTGTLHF. Complete variable domain (other parts from reference TRBV7-2 and TRBJ1-6): GAGVSQSPSNKVTEKGKDVELRCDPISGHTALYWYRQSLGQGLEFLIYFQGNSAPDKSGLPSDRFSAERTGGSVSTLTIQRTQQEDSAVYLCASSLGTGTLHFGNGTRLTVT.

This clonotype was counted at least ten times. The gene calls are TRBV15 and TRBJ2-3, with no clear D. The length of the CDR3 is 16 residues. V lost 0 bases and J lost 2, with 12 bases in between. Germline CDR1 and CDR2: LNHNV and YYDKDF (reference sequence). CDR3 sequence: CATSRERLGYTDTQYF. In DNA form, the CDR3 reads TGTGCCACCAGCAGAGAGCGTTTAGGGTACACAGATACGCAGTATTTT. Full variable domain (rest looked up from reference TRBV15 and TRBJ2-3): DAMVIQNPRYQVTQFGKPVTLSCSQTLNHNVMYWYQQKSSQAPKLLFHYYDKDFNNEADTPDNFQSRRPNTSFCFLDIRSPGLGDTAMYLCATSRERLGYTDTQYFGPGTRLTVL.

There are many counts of this clonotype. V usage is TRBV20-1 and J usage is TRBJ2-3; D is ambiguous. This CDR3 has 13 residues. Germline CDR1 DFQATT, CDR2 SNEGSKA (reference sequence). The V and J ends lost 5 bases and 2 bases respectively, with 11 bases between them. The CDR3 loop reads CSAVPDPTDTQYF. Here the CDR3 DNA reads TGCAGTGCTGTCCCTGACCCCACAGATACGCAGTATTTT.

The chain joins TRBV11-2 to TRBJ2-5, with TRBD1 identical over 8 bases. CDR1 is SGHAT, CDR2 FQNNGV, per germline. The J segment lost 5 bases and the V segment lost 8 bases, leaving 13 bases of the junction unmatched. CDR3 size: 15 residues. The CDR3 spells CASRWAGGRSETQYF. As DNA, the CDR3 is TGTGCCAGCCGGTGGGCAGGGGGCCGCTCGGAGACCCAGTACTTC.